These 24 T cell receptor beta chains originate from one sample sequenced in a study of spatial heterogeneity in lung cancer. Time point: blood at routine non-recurrence follow-up after resection. MiXCR, applied by TCRdb to the 5' RACE reads, yields one record per CDR3 protein. The sample has some 30,000 distinct CDR3 sequences, more than 9% seen once. The specimen was PBMCs, collected at follow-up. The receptors come from a female donor with early-stage non-small cell lung cancer.

The chain uses TRBV7-8 and TRBJ2-7; D may be TRBD2 (6 bases). Germline V lookup: CDR1 SGHVS, CDR2 FQNEAQ. The CDR3 runs to 16 residues. V lost 1 base and J lost 2, with 15 bases in between. CDR3 in amino acids: CASSLEVTSRAYEQYF. CDR3 DNA: TGTGCCAGCAGCTTAGAGGTTACTAGCCGGGCCTACGAGCAGTACTTC.

This clonotype has at least ten counts. This sequence joins TRBV14 and TRBJ1-1; no reliable D call. Germline V CDR1 and CDR2: SGHDN, FVKESK. The ends were cut back, 3 bases at V and 6 bases at J, with 20 bases in the middle. This CDR3 region has 16 residues. The CDR3 region has the DNA TGTGCCAGCAGCCATCGGACCCCCGGCCTAATCGCTGAAGCTTTCTTT. Its translation is CASSHRTPGLIAEAFF.

In its sample, this clonotype was seen a few times. The rearrangement links TRBV20-1 to TRBJ2-3, with D perhaps being TRBD1 or TRBD2 (5 bases each). The CDR3 extends over 13 amino acids. V was trimmed by 6 bases and J by 6 bases, leaving 16 bases between them. CDR1 and CDR2 (germline): DFQATT, SNEGSKA (reference sequence). Here the CDR3 reads CSAPGPWGDTQYF. In nucleotides, the CDR3 is TGCAGTGCGCCCGGGCCCTGGGGGGATACGCAGTATTTT.

This clonotype has a count of ten or more. The chain combines TRBV2 with TRBJ2-5; 10 bases are shared with TRBD1. Germline V gives CDR1 SNHLY, CDR2 FYNNEI. This CDR3 has 14 residues. Trimming removed 4 bases from V and 6 bases from J; junction bases left unmatched: 5. The CDR3 region is CASSVGQGEKTQYF. CDR3 nucleotides: TGTGCCAGCAGTGTAGGACAGGGGGAAAAGACCCAGTACTTC.

V is TRBV20-1 and J is TRBJ2-7, with D perhaps TRBD1 or TRBD2 (5 bases each). The CDR3 covers 11 residues. V was shortened by 6 bases and J by 6 bases, with 12 bases between the two germline ends. CDR1 is DFQATT, CDR2 SNEGSKA, per germline (reference sequence). The CDR3 coding sequence is TGCAGTGCACGCACAGGAGGCGAGCAGTACTTC. It yields the protein CSARTGGEQYF.

CDR3 amino acids: CASSLDQGRAQETQYF. The CDR3 nucleotides read TGTGCCAGCAGCTTAGATCAGGGGAGGGCCCAAGAGACCCAGTACTTC. The chain recombines TRBV7-9 with TRBJ2-5, with D possibly TRBD2 on 7 matching bases. Germline-derived CDR1 and CDR2 are SEHNR and FQNEAQ (reference sequence). The CDR3 extends over 16 amino acids. Trimming left V 1 base short and J 1 base short, with 13 bases between.

Ten or more counts support this clonotype. The chain links TRBV6-2 or TRBV6-3 to TRBJ1-1; no clear D. In germline, CDR1 is MNHEY, CDR2 SVGEGT. V gave up 1 base and J gave up 1 base, with 7 bases separating them. The CDR3 is made up of 14 amino acids. The CDR3 DNA follows: TGTGCCAGCAGTTACTACCGTAGGAACACTGAAGCTTTCTTT. As protein: CASSYYRRNTEAFF.

The table lists this clonotype with many counts. Here the CDR3 DNA reads TGTGCCAGCAGCCGGACTAGCGGGGTGCCCGAGCAGTACTTC. This encodes CASSRTSGVPEQYF. The chain couples TRBV6-5 to TRBJ2-7; TRBD2 agrees at 12 bases. Germline trimming cut 6 bases from V and 6 bases from J; bases unmatched to any gene: 6. This CDR3 spans 14 amino acids. The V gene's germline CDR1 is MNHEY and CDR2 SVGAGI.

The table lists this clonotype with a few counts. This chain uses TRBV7-6 with TRBJ2-7; 8 bases agree with TRBD2. Trimming cost V 5 bases and J 3 bases; bases outside gene matches: 12. The germline gives CDR1 SGHVS, CDR2 FNYEAQ. The CDR3 contains 16 residues. CDR3 nucleotide sequence: TGTGCCAGCAGCCCCTGGGAAGCGGGGGCGGGCTACGAGCAGTACTTC. Its protein product is CASSPWEAGAGYEQYF.

This clonotype was observed many times. This CDR3 is CSVETGYGYTF. Here the CDR3 DNA reads TGCAGCGTTGAGACCGGCTATGGCTACACCTTC. The V and J genes are TRBV29-1 and TRBJ1-2, with D unclear. V was cut by 3 bases and J by 4 bases, with 6 bases left in between. The V gene's germline CDR1 is SQVTM and CDR2 ANQGSEA. This CDR3 comprises 11 residues.

The chain couples TRBV19 to TRBJ1-2; 9 bases align to TRBD1. CDR3 length: 14 amino acids. CDR1 is LNHDA and CDR2 is SQIVND in the germline V gene (reference sequence). Trimming at V came to 6 bases and at J to 4 bases, leaving 6 bases not matched to a gene. The CDR3: CASSLQGAIYGYTF. CDR3 nucleotides: TGTGCCAGTAGCCTACAGGGGGCCATCTATGGCTACACCTTC.

CDR3: CASSSVRDGYTF. The CDR3, as DNA: TGTGCCAGCAGCTCGGTCAGGGATGGCTACACCTTC. The chain links TRBV7-9 to TRBJ1-2, with D possibly TRBD1 on 5 matching bases. Germline CDR1 and CDR2: SEHNR and FQNEAQ (reference sequence). The CDR3 totals 12 residues. The V gene lost 4 bases and the J gene lost 6 bases, with 9 bases spanning the gap.

This clonotype has at least ten counts. The chain has TRBV5-6 and TRBJ2-7; tentative D call: TRBD1 (6 bases). Trimming removed 6 bases from V and 3 bases from J, with 13 bases in between. The CDR3 runs to 13 residues. Germline CDR1 is SGHDT and CDR2 is YYEEEE. CDR3 nucleotide sequence: TGTGCCAGCAACCAGGGGCGGCTCTACGAGCAGTACTTC. Residues: CASNQGRLYEQYF.

The chain employs TRBV5-6 and TRBJ2-3; D perhaps matches TRBD1 (6 bases). Germline CDR1 SGHDT, CDR2 YYEEEE. The V gene lost 0 bases and the J gene lost 4 bases, with 12 bases spanning the gap. CDR3 size: 15 residues. CDR3 sequence (DNA): TGTGCCAGCAGCTTGGATGGCAGGGGAGCAGATACGCAGTATTTT. Translated, it gives CASSLDGRGADTQYF.

J is TRBJ2-3 and V is TRBV25-1, with D unclear. Germline V gives CDR1 MGHDK, CDR2 SYGVNS. Trimming removed 0 bases at V and 6 bases at J, with 13 bases between. This CDR3 is built from 15 residues. CDR3 DNA sequence: TGTGCCAGCAGTGAATATGGGCTCCTAGGGGATACGCAGTATTTT. Translation: CASSEYGLLGDTQYF.

The table lists this clonotype with many counts. This rearrangement joins TRBV29-1 to TRBJ2-2, with a weak D call TRBD1 (6 bases). This CDR3 region has 12 residues. CDR1 SQVTM and CDR2 ANQGSEA come from the germline V gene. V was trimmed by 7 bases and J by 5 bases, leaving 11 bases between them. CDR3 in amino acids: CSAGQGTGELFF. CDR3 nucleotide sequence: TGCAGCGCGGGGCAGGGGACCGGGGAGCTGTTTTTT.

This clonotype was observed many times. The rearrangement links TRBV7-2 to TRBJ2-1; possibly TRBD2 for D (7 bases). The CDR3 sequence is 16 residues long. Germline V gene lookup returns CDR1 SGHTA and CDR2 FQGNSA. Trimming took 2 bases from V and 5 from J, leaving 16 bases between them. For the CDR3, the DNA is TGTGCCAGCAGCTTAAATGGCGGGGGCCATAACAATGAGCAGTTCTTC. This translates into CASSLNGGGHNNEQFF.

This clonotype was detected many times. The chain couples TRBV5-1 to TRBJ2-1; TRBD1 matches 7 bases. Germline trimming cut 4 bases from V and 4 bases from J; bases unmatched to any gene: 5. The V gene's germline CDR1 is SGHRS and CDR2 YFSETQ. The CDR3 is 14 residues long. The CDR3 DNA reads TGCGCCAGCAGCCTCCGGGACAGTTACAATGAGCAGTTCTTC. Its protein product is CASSLRDSYNEQFF.

By sample share, this clonotype is medium-sized. The chain joins TRBV30 to TRBJ2-3; D gene ambiguous. The CDR3 extends over 14 amino acids. Germline CDR1 GTSNPN, CDR2 SVGIG (reference sequence). Trimming shortened V by 1 base and J by 4 bases, and 12 bases separated the two germline ends. CDR3 protein: CAWSGRAPPDTQYF. CDR3 in DNA: TGTGCCTGGAGTGGAAGGGCCCCACCAGATACGCAGTATTTT.

This clonotype appeared a few times. The chain employs TRBV29-1 and TRBJ1-2; no reliable D call. Per the germline V gene, CDR1 is SQVTM and CDR2 is ANQGSEA. The CDR3 has 13 amino acids. V was pared by 6 bases and J by 4 bases, with 15 bases between. This chain's CDR3 is CSVSDQEIYGYTF. The CDR3 region has the DNA TGCAGCGTCTCCGACCAGGAAATCTATGGCTACACCTTC.

This clonotype was observed many times. The chain couples TRBV9 to TRBJ2-1; D is possibly TRBD2 (5 bases). Trimming pared 1 base from V and 8 bases from J, leaving 16 bases between. This CDR3 is 15 amino acids long. Germline V gene sequence: CDR1 SGDLS, CDR2 YYNGEE. Here the CDR3 DNA reads TGTGCCAGCAGCGTACCGCCGGTGGAGGCTTATGAGCAGTTCTTC. Translating it yields CASSVPPVEAYEQFF.

This clonotype has just a few counts. This sequence joins TRBV4-3 and TRBJ2-7; D unclear. Trimming took 2 bases from V and 2 from J, leaving 10 bases between them. Germline CDR1 reads LGHNA; CDR2 reads YSLEER. The CDR3 spans 14 residues. CDR3 amino acids: CASSQTTTTYEQYF. In nucleotides, the CDR3 is TGCGCCAGCAGCCAAACGACAACGACCTACGAGCAGTACTTC.

The chain recombines TRBV28 with TRBJ2-3; the match to TRBD1 covers 11 bases. CDR1 MDHEN and CDR2 SYDVKM come from the germline V gene. This CDR3 contains 15 residues. Trimming at V came to 10 bases and at J to 0 bases, leaving 6 bases not matched to a gene. CDR3 DNA: TGTGCCATCTTAGGGACAGGGGGAAGCACAGATACGCAGTATTTT. Translating gives CAILGTGGSTDTQYF.

This clonotype appeared a few times. The J gene is TRBJ1-2, the V gene TRBV29-1; 7 nucleotides match TRBD1. CDR1 is SQVTM, CDR2 ANQGSEA, per germline. V was pared by 0 bases and J by 4 bases, with 14 bases of the junction left unmatched. The CDR3 extends over 17 amino acids. This chain's CDR3 is CSVEESPITGVPYGYTF. The DNA for the CDR3 is TGCAGCGTTGAAGAAAGCCCGATTACAGGGGTCCCCTATGGCTACACCTTC.